Following are 17 T cell receptor beta chains from one sample sequenced in a study of beta chain features in type 1 diabetes. The authors reverse transcribed all of the isolated RNA, so sequencing captured expressed TCRB transcripts. TCRdb's copy holds only in-frame clones and misses some; the assay was immunoSEQ multiplex PCR. In the table there are approximately 470,000 clones, approximately 28% of which are singletons. Sequenced: naive CD4+ T cells from blood. The receptor source for this set is a man aged 18 to 29 in good health.

The chain couples TRBV29-1 to TRBJ2-7; 7 bases align to TRBD2. CDR3 length: 13 residues. Unmatched junction bases numbered 7, after V lost 6 bases and J lost 2 bases. Germline V gene data show CDR1 as SQVTM and CDR2 as ANQGSEA. CDR3 DNA: TGCAGCGTCGCGACTAGCCCTACCTACGAGCAGTACTTC. Residues: CSVATSPTYEQYF.

Only a few counts were recorded for this clone. The chain has TRBV14 and TRBJ2-3, with 9 bases aligning to TRBD2. V lost 2 bases, J lost 4 bases, and 10 bases stayed unmatched. The CDR3 is 17 amino acids. Germline lookup yields CDR1 SGHDN and CDR2 FVKESK. The CDR3: CASSQRTGTSLADTQYF. The CDR3 nucleotides are TGTGCCAGCAGCCAACGTACCGGGACTAGCTTGGCAGATACGCAGTATTTT.

This chain joins TRBV5-1 and TRBJ2-5, with D tentatively TRBD1 (6 bases). The germline CDR1 and CDR2 sequences are SGHRS and YFSETQ. The germline V and J ends were trimmed by 3 bases and 5 bases, with 14 bases remaining between them. The CDR3 spans 14 residues. CDR3 in DNA: TGCGCCAGCAGCTACAAGACAGGCGGGGAGACCCAGTACTTC. The encoded protein is CASSYKTGGETQYF.

V gene TRBV5-6 combines with J gene TRBJ2-3; TRBD2 aligns across 9 bases. The CDR3 runs 16 residues. CDR1 and CDR2 (germline): SGHDT, YYEEEE. V lost 4 bases to trimming and J lost 2 bases; unmatched junction nucleotides: 8. The CDR3 nucleotides read TGTGCCAGCAGCGGAATTAGCGGGAGAGTCACAGATACGCAGTATTTT. Translated: CASSGISGRVTDTQYF.

The rearrangement links TRBV30 to TRBJ2-7, with TRBD1 matching over 8 bases. The CDR3 extends over 16 amino acids. Trimming cost V 3 bases and J 2 bases; bases outside gene matches: 12. Germline CDR1 is GTSNPN and CDR2 is SVGIG (reference sequence). The CDR3 DNA reads TGTGCCTGGAGAGGGTCCTTGGGGACAGGAGCCTACGAGCAGTACTTC. It translates to CAWRGSLGTGAYEQYF.

The chain links TRBV30 to TRBJ2-7; the match to TRBD2 covers 7 bases. The CDR3 is 15 amino acids. Germline CDR1 GTSNPN, CDR2 SVGIG (reference sequence). The V gene end was trimmed by 4 bases and the J gene end by 2 bases; junction bases not matched to a gene: 11. CDR3 protein: CAWISGTKPTYEQYF. The CDR3 bases are TGTGCCTGGATAAGCGGGACTAAGCCTACCTACGAGCAGTACTTC. The whole variable domain, filled in from reference TRBV30 and TRBJ2-7, reads SQTIHQWPATLVQPVGSPLSLECTVEGTSNPNLYWYRQAAGRGLQLLFYSVGIGQISSEVPQNLSASRPQDRQFILSSKKLLLSDSGFYLCAWISGTKPTYEQYFGPGTRLTVT.

This clone was counted between two and nine times. V is TRBV6-5 and J is TRBJ2-7; the D is unclear. Germline V gene data show CDR1 as MNHEY and CDR2 as SVGAGI. V lost 0 bases, J lost 0 bases, and 6 bases lay in between. The CDR3 runs 14 residues. The CDR3 is CASSYSKISYEQYF. The CDR3 coding sequence is TGTGCCAGCAGTTACTCGAAGATCTCCTACGAGCAGTACTTC.

The genes are TRBV7-6 and TRBJ2-1, with TRBD1 matching over 9 bases. CDR3 length: 15 residues. Germline V gene lookup returns CDR1 SGHVS and CDR2 FNYEAQ. V shed 1 base, J shed 5 bases, and the junction held 3 bases outside the gene matches. The CDR3 coding sequence is TGTGCCAGCAGCTTAGACGGGACAGGGAACAATGAGCAGTTCTTC. Its translation: CASSLDGTGNNEQFF.

This chain connects TRBV25-1 to TRBJ1-4; a possible D gene is TRBD1 (5 bases). The V and J ends lost 3 bases and 8 bases respectively, with 19 bases between them. This CDR3 comprises 16 residues. Germline assignment: CDR1 MGHDK and CDR2 SYGVNS. The CDR3: CASSDQGQGGREKLFF. CDR3 sequence (DNA): TGTGCCAGCAGTGACCAAGGCCAGGGCGGTAGGGAAAAACTGTTTTTT.

This sequence joins TRBV28 and TRBJ1-1; D is unresolved. With 4 bases removed from V and 4 bases from J, the gap between germline ends came to 13 bases. The CDR3 has 14 amino acids. In germline, CDR1 is MDHEN, CDR2 SYDVKM. The CDR3 sequence: CASSSLNWGTEAFF. The CDR3 DNA reads TGTGCCAGCAGTTCCTTGAACTGGGGCACTGAAGCTTTCTTT.

This clone was counted a few times. The rearrangement uses TRBV29-1 and TRBJ2-1, with 7 bases lining up with TRBD2. Unmatched junction bases numbered 8, after V lost 3 bases and J lost 12 bases. Germline V CDR1 and CDR2: SQVTM, ANQGSEA. The CDR3 has 12 residues. The CDR3 loop reads CSVDRGGMRQFF. DNA of the CDR3: TGCAGCGTTGATCGGGGAGGGATGAGGCAGTTCTTC.

V gene TRBV7-9 combines with J gene TRBJ2-6, with D possibly called TRBD1 or TRBD2 (5 bases each). Looked up from germline, CDR1 is SEHNR and CDR2 is FQNEAQ (reference sequence). Trimming shortened V by 11 bases and J by 0 bases, and 8 bases separated the two germline ends. This CDR3 comprises 13 residues. The CDR3 DNA is TGTGCCGCAGGGAGCTCTGGGGCCAACGTCCTGACTTTC. Protein product: CAAGSSGANVLTF.

This clone has just a few counts. This chain joins TRBV5-1 and TRBJ2-1, with TRBD1 as a possible D gene (6 bases). The CDR3 spans 16 residues. V gave up 0 bases and J gave up 1 base, with 11 bases separating them. Per germline, CDR1 SGHRS and CDR2 YFSETQ. CDR3 sequence (DNA): TGCGCCAGCAGCTTGGATGGCCAGGGGTCCTACAATGAGCAGTTCTTC. Translating it yields CASSLDGQGSYNEQFF.

This clone was counted a few times. This sample also contains other DNA sequences that code for the same CDR3. This rearrangement joins TRBV18 to TRBJ2-3; TRBD2 aligns across 11 bases. J gave up 2 bases and V 3 bases, and 4 bases lay outside the gene matches. CDR3 length equals 16 residues. Germline V gene data show CDR1 as KGHSH and CDR2 as LQKENI. The CDR3 coding sequence is TGTGCCAGCTCACCCGTAGCGGGAGGGCCCACAGATACGCAGTATTTT. It is translated as CASSPVAGGPTDTQYF.

This clone came up a few times. The rearrangement uses TRBV29-1 and TRBJ2-5; 8 bases line up with TRBD2. Germline V lookup: CDR1 SQVTM, CDR2 ANQGSEA. The ends lost 5 bases at V and 5 bases at J; junction bases unmatched: 7. This CDR3 is built from 13 residues. The CDR3 is CSVLSGNGETQYF. DNA of the CDR3: TGCAGCGTTCTTAGCGGGAACGGGGAGACCCAGTACTTC. Using reference TRBV29-1 and TRBJ2-5 for the parts outside the CDR3, the full variable domain is SAVISQKPSRDICQRGTSLTIQCQVDSQVTMMFWYRQQPGQSLTLIATANQGSEATYESGFVIDKFPISRPNLTFSTLTVSNMSPEDSSIYLCSVLSGNGETQYFGPGTRLLVL.

CDR3 in DNA: TGTGCCTCCAGCTCAGGGAATAGCAATCAGCCCCAGCATTTT. The encoded protein is CASSSGNSNQPQHF. J is TRBJ1-5 and V is TRBV30; weak D call: TRBD1 (5 bases). The CDR3 is 14 amino acids. Germline V gives CDR1 GTSNPN, CDR2 SVGIG (reference sequence). V lost 7 bases, J lost 0 bases, and 13 bases lay in between.

This clone was seen more than once but under ten times. The rearrangement links TRBV28 to TRBJ2-3; 8 nucleotides match TRBD2. The CDR3 runs 13 residues. Looked up from germline, CDR1 is MDHEN and CDR2 is SYDVKM. The trim removed 8 bases at V and 3 bases at J, leaving 4 bases unmatched. DNA for the CDR3: TGTGCCAGCCGGACTAGCCCAACAGATACGCAGTATTTT. Amino acids: CASRTSPTDTQYF.